This paragraph reports one T cell receptor beta chain. These data originate in a study of blood T cell repertoires in COVID-19. Whole-study context: Material from acute and convalescent COVID-19 was sourced from the United States, Italy and Spain. T cells, B-cell-depleted T cells, or PBMCs provided the cDNA or gDNA that served as material.

Seattle patient enrollment occurred during active infection, with longitudinal follow-up thereafter. The V gene lost 0 bases and the J gene lost 4 bases, with 12 bases spanning the gap. This CDR3 has 14 residues. The germline V gene encodes CDR1 GTSNPN and CDR2 SVGIG (reference sequence). Authors' methods: Cell counts per sample came from amplifying reference gene primers. Produced via immunoSEQ multiplex PCR; TCRdb's table is partial and in-frame only. D and trimming come from the DNA, and the V and J calls and clone size come from that table. There are 300,000 to 350,000 clones in the sample; roughly 89% occur only once, and roughly 4% lies in the top ten.

The specimen sequenced was peripheral blood. This clonotype was obtained from an older woman with COVID-19, enrolled during active disease. The chain joins TRBV30 to TRBJ1-1; D is uncertain. The CDR3 DNA reads as TGTGCCTGGAGTGTAGGTCGGGGAAGCACTGAAGCTTTCTTT. Translating it yields CAWSVGRGSTEAFF. Based on the CDR3 plus reference TRBV30 and TRBJ1-1, the full variable domain is SQTIHQWPATLVQPVGSPLSLECTVEGTSNPNLYWYRQAAGRGLQLLFYSVGIGQISSEVPQNLSASRPQDRQFILSSKKLLLSDSGFYLCAWSVGRGSTEAFFGQGTRLTVV.